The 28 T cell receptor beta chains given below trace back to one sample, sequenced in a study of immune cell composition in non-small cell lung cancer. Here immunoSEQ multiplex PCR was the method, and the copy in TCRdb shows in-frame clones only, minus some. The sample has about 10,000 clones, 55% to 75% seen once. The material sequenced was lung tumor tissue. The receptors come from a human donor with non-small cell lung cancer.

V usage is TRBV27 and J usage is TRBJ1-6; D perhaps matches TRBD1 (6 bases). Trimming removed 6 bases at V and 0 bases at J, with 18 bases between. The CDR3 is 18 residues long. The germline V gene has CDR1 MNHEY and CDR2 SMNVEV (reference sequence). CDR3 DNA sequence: TGTGCCAGCAGCGTACTCAGGGGCGCGAGCTCCTATAATTCACCCCTCCACTTT. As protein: CASSVLRGASSYNSPLHF.

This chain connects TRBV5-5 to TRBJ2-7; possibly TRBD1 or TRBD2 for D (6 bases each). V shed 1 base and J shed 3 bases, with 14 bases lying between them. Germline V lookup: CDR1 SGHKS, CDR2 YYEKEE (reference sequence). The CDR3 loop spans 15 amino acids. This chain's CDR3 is CASSLRGVEIYEQYF. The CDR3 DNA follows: TGTGCCAGCAGCTTGAGGGGGGTGGAAATCTACGAGCAGTACTTC.

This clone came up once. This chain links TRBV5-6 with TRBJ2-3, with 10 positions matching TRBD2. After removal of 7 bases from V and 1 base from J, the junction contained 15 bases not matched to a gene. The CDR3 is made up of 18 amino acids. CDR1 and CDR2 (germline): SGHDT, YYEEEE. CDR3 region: CASGDSGGTVFGTDTQYF. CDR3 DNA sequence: TGTGCCAGCGGGGATAGCGGGGGGACGGTCTTTGGCACAGATACGCAGTATTTT.

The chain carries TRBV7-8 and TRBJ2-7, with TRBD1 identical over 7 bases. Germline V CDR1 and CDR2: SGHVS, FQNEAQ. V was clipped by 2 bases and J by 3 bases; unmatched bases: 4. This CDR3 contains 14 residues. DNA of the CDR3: TGTGCCAGCAGCTTAAGACAGGGAAACTACGAGCAGTACTTC. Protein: CASSLRQGNYEQYF. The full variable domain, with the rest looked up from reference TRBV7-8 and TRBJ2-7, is GAGVSQSPRYKVAKRGQDVALRCDPISGHVSLFWYQQALGQGPEFLTYFQNEAQLDKSGLPSDRFFAERPEGSVSTLKIQRTQQEDSAVYLCASSLRQGNYEQYFGPGTRLTVT.

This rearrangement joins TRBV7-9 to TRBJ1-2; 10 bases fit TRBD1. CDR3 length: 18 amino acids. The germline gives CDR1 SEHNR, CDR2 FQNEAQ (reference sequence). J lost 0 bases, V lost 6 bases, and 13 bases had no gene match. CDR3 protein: CASSTTGTGALSNYGYTF. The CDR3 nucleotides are TGTGCCAGCAGTACCACCGGGACAGGGGCACTTTCTAACTATGGCTACACCTTC. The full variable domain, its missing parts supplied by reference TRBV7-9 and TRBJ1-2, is DTGVSQNPRHKITKRGQNVTFRCDPISEHNRLYWYRQTLGQGPEFLTYFQNEAQLEKSRLLSDRFSAERPKGSFSTLEIQRTEQGDSAMYLCASSTTGTGALSNYGYTFGSGTRLTVV.

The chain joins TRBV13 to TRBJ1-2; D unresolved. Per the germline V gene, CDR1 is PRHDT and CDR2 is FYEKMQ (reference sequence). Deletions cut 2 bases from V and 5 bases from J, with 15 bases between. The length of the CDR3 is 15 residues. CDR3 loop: CASSLWGDRGYGYTF. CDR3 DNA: TGTGCCAGCAGCTTATGGGGTGATAGAGGATATGGCTACACCTTC.

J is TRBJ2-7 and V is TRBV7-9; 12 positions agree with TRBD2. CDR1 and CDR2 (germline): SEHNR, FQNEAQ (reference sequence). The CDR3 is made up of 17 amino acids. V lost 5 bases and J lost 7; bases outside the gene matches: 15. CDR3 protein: CASSLSLMTSGGGEQYF. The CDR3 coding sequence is TGTGCCAGCAGCCTCAGTTTGATGACTAGCGGGGGCGGTGAGCAGTACTTC.

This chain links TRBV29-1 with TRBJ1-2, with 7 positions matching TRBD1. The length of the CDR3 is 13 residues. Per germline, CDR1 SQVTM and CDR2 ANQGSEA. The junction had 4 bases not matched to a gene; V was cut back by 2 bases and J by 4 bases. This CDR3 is CSVEPGQSYGYTF. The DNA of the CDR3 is TGCAGCGTTGAACCGGGACAGAGCTATGGCTACACCTTC.

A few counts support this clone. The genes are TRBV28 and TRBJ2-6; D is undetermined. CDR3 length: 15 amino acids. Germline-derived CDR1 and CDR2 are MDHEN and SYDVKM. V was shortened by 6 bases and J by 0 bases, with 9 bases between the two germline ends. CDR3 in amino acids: CASRIGYSGANVLTF. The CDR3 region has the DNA TGTGCCAGCAGAATTGGGTACTCTGGGGCCAACGTCCTGACTTTC.

The CDR3 reads CASSSRRGNTIYF. CDR3 bases: TGTGCCAGCAGCTCTCGTCGGGGAAACACCATATATTTT. The chain carries TRBV7-9 and TRBJ1-3; no clear D gene. The CDR3 length is 13 residues. Trimming cost V 4 bases and J 4 bases, with 8 bases left between them. Germline values: CDR1 SEHNR, CDR2 FQNEAQ (reference sequence).

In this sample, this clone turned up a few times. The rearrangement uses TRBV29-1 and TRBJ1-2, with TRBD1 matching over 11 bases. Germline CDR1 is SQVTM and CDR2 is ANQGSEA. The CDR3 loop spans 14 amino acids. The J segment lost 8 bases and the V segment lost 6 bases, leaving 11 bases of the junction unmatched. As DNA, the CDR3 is TGCAGCGTGAACCGGGACAGGGGGAGAGCAGGCTACACCTTC. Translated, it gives CSVNRDRGRAGYTF.

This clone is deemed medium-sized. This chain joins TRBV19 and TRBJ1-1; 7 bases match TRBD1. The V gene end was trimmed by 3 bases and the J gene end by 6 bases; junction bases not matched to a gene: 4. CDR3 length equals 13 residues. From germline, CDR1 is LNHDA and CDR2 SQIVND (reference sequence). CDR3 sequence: CASSIRQGSEAFF. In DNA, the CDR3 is TGTGCCAGTAGTATTCGACAGGGCTCTGAAGCTTTCTTT.

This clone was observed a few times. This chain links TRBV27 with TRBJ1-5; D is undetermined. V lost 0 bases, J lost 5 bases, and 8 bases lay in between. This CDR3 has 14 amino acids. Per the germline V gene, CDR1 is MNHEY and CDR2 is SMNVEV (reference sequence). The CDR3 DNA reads TGTGCCAGCAGTTTATCGGGCTACTATCAGCCCCAGCATTTT. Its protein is CASSLSGYYQPQHF.

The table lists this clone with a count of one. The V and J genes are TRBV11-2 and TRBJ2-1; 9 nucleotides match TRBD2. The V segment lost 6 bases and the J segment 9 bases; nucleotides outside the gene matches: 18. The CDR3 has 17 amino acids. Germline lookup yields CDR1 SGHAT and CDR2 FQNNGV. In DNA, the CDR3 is TGTGCCAGCAGACCCCCACGAGGCGGGGGGGCGGGTGGTGAGCAGTTCTTC. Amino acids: CASRPPRGGGAGGEQFF.

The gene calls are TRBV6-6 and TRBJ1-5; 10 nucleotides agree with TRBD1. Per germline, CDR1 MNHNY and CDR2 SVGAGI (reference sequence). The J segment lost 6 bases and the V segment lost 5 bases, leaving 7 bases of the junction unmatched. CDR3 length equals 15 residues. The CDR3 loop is CASSLGQGGIQPQHF. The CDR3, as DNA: TGTGCCAGCAGTCTCGGACAGGGGGGGATTCAGCCCCAGCATTTT.

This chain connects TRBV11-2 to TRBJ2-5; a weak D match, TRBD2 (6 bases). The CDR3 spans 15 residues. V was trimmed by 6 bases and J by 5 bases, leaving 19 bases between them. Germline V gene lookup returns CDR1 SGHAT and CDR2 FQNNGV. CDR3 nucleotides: TGTGCCAGCAGTTTCCCGACTGGGGGGTCCGAGACCCAGTACTTC. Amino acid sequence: CASSFPTGGSETQYF.

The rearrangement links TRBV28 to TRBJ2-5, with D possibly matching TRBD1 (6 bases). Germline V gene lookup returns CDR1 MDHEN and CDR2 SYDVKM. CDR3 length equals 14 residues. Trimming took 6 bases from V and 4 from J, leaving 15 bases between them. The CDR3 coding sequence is TGTGCCAGCAGGGGGACAACCTCGTTAGAGACCCAGTACTTC. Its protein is CASRGTTSLETQYF. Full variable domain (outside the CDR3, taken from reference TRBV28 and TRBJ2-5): DVKVTQSSRYLVKRTGEKVFLECVQDMDHENMFWYRQDPGLGLRLIYFSYDVKMKEKGDIPEGYSVSREKKERFSLILESASTNQTSMYLCASRGTTSLETQYFGPGTRLLVL.

The chain's CDR3 is CASSLRQDNSPLHF. For the CDR3, the DNA is TGTGCCAGCAGTCTCCGACAAGATAATTCACCCCTCCACTTT. The chain joins TRBV28 to TRBJ1-6, with D uncertain. Trimming removed 5 bases at V and 5 bases at J, with 10 bases between. Germline V gene sequence: CDR1 MDHEN, CDR2 SYDVKM. This CDR3 is built from 14 residues. Drawing the rest from reference TRBV28 and TRBJ1-6, the complete variable domain is DVKVTQSSRYLVKRTGEKVFLECVQDMDHENMFWYRQDPGLGLRLIYFSYDVKMKEKGDIPEGYSVSREKKERFSLILESASTNQTSMYLCASSLRQDNSPLHFGNGTRLTVT.

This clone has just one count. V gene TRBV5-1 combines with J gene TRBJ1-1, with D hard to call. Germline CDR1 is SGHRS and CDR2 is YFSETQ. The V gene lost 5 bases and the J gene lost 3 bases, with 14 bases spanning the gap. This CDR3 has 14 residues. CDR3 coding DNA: TGCGCCAGCAGGGTCGGTGGAAGGGACACTGAAGCTTTCTTT. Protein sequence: CASRVGGRDTEAFF.

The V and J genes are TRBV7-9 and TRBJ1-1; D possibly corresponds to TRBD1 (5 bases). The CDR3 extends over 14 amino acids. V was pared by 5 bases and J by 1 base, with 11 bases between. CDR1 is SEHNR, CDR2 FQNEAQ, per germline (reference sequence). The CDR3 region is CASSPGQANTEAFF. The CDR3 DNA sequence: TGTGCCAGCAGCCCCGGACAAGCGAACACTGAAGCTTTCTTT.

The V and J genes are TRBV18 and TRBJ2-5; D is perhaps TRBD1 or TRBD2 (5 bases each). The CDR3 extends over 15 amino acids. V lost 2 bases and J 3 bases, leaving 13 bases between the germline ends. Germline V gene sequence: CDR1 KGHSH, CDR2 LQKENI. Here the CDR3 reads CASSPSGTVKETQYF. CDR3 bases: TGTGCCAGCTCACCATCCGGGACGGTAAAAGAGACCCAGTACTTC.

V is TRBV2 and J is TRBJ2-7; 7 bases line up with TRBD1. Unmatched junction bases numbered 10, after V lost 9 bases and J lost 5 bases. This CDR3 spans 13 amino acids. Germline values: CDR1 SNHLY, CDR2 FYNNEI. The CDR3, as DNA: TGTGCCAGTTCCACAGGGGCTTTGAACGAGCAGTACTTC. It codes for CASSTGALNEQYF.

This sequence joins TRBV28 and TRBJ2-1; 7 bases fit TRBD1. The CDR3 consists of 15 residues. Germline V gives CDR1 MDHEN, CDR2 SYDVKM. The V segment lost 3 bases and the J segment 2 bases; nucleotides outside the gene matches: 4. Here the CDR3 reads CASSLRGGPYNEQFF. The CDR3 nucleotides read TGTGCCAGCAGTTTGAGAGGGGGCCCCTACAATGAGCAGTTCTTC.

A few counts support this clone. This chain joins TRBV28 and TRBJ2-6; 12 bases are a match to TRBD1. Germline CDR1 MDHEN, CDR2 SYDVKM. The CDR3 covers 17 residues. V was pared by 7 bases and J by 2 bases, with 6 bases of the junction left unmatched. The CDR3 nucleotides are TGTGCCAGCAAACCGGGACAGGGGGCCACTGGGGCCAACGTCCTGACTTTC. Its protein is CASKPGQGATGANVLTF.

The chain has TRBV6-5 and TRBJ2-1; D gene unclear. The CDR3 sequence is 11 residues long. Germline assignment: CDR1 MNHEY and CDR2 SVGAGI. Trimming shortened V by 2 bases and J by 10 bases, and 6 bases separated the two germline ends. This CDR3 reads CASSYGYEQFF. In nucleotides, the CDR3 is TGTGCCAGCAGTTACGGGTACGAGCAGTTCTTC.

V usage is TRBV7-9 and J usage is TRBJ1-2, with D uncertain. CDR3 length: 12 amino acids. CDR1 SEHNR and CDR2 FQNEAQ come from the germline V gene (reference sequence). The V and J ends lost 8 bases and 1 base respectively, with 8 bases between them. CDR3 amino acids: CASGDVNYGYTF. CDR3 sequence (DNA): TGTGCCAGCGGAGATGTTAACTATGGCTACACCTTC.

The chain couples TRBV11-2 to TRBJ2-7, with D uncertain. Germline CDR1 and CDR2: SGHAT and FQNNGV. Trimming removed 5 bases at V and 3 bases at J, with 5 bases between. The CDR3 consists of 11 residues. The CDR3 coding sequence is TGTGCCAGCAGCCCCTACTACGAGCAGTACTTC. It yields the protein CASSPYYEQYF. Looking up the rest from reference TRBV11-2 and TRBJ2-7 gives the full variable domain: EAGVAQSPRYKIIEKRQSVAFWCNPISGHATLYWYQQILGQGPKLLIQFQNNGVVDDSQLPKDRFSAERLKGVDSTLKIQPAKLEDSAVYLCASSPYYEQYFGPGTRLTVT.

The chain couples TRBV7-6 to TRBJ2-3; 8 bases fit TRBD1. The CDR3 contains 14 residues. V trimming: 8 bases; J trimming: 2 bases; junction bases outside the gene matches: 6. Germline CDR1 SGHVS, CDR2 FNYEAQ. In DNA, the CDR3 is TGTGCCAGCGGCAGGGGGCGGGACACAGATACGCAGTATTTT. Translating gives CASGRGRDTDTQYF.